This T cell receptor beta chain appears in the sequencing data of a study of metastatic and nonmetastatic thyroid tumors (dated by TCRdb to the early 2020s). With regard to the full study: Repertoires from peripheral blood and from tumor or nodule tissue samples of malignant and benign thyroid patients were compared. Findings and caveats that apply to the study as a whole: In both blood and tumor samples, malignant tumors were reported to have significantly higher TCR beta diversity than benign nodules.

The receptor library was made with PCR. The data were produced on an Illumina HiSeq 4000. High-throughput sequencing was used to profile the CDR3 region of the TCR beta-chain in every patient. The paper's data handling went like this. Drawing on CDR3 differences between clinicopathological groups, the researchers built a classifier meant to tell apart patients with distant-metastatic papillary thyroid cancer. The Shannon index was used to measure repertoire diversity, and the Morisita-Horn index was used to measure how similar tumor and blood repertoires were. TCRdb reprocessing: public reads trimmed at Q25 with fastp, clones called with MiXCR, in-frame beta chains kept. TCRdb, not the authors, supplied the V and J calls. Recorded for this sample are several thousand clones; under 35% of them occurred a single time. The top ten clones comprise 16% of the sample. Reading from cysteine to phenylalanine, the CDR3 counts 14 amino acids. The only DNA kept is the CDR3, 42 bases in frame from the first base. CDR1 and CDR2 were assigned from the germline V gene as SGDLS and YYNGEE. At the junction V is shortened by 1 base and J by 6 bases, with 10 bases in between.

None of the patients had been given any treatment before thyroid surgery. Using T-cell receptor beta sequencing, the researchers looked back retrospectively at clinical samples from patients, gathered between the early 2010s and the late 2010s. Concerning this clone: The clone's antigen remains unknown. Within one base of it there is no much larger clone, and no base qualities were kept.

This chain joins TRBV9 to TRBJ2-2; the best D guess is TRBD2, with 5 bases matching. Sequencing was carried out using adjacent normal tissue. This receptor was taken from a female donor with papillary thyroid cancer or a benign thyroid nodule (not recorded which). Some clones in this sample may be carry-over from other donors' samples. The sequenced DNA is TGTGCCAGCAGCGTACATGGGAGTGCCGGGGAGCTGTTTTTT. It translates to CASSVHGSAGELFF.